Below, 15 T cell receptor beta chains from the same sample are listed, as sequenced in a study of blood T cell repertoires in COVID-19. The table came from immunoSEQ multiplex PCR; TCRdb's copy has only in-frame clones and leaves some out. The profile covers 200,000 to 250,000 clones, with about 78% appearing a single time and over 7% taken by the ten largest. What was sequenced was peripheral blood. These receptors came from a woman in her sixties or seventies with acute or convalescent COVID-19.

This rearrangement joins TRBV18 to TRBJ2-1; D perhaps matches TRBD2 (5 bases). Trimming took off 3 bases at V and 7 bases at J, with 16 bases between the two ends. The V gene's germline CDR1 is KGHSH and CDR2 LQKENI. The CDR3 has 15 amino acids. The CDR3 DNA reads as TGTGCCAGCTCACCCTCCAGTAGGGAGTTTAATGAGCAGTTCTTC. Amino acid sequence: CASSPSSREFNEQFF.

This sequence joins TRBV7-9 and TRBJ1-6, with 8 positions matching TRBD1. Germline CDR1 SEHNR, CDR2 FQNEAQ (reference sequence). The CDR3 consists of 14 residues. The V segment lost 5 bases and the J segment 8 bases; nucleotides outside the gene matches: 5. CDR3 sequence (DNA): TGTGCCAGCAGCAAGACAGGGGACGATTCACCCCTCCACTTT. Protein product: CASSKTGDDSPLHF. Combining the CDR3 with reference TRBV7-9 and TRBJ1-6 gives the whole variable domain DTGVSQNPRHKITKRGQNVTFRCDPISEHNRLYWYRQTLGQGPEFLTYFQNEAQLEKSRLLSDRFSAERPKGSFSTLEIQRTEQGDSAMYLCASSKTGDDSPLHFGNGTRLTVT.

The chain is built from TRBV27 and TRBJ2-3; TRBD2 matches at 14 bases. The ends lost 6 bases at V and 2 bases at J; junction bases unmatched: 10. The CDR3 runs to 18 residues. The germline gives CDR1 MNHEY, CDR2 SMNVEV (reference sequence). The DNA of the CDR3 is TGTGCCAGCAGAGCTACCCTGGGACTAGCGGGGGACACAGATACGCAGTATTTT. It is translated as CASRATLGLAGDTDTQYF.

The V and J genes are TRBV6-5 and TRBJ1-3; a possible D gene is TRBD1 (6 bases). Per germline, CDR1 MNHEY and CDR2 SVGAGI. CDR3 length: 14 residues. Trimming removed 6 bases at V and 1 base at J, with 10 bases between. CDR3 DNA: TGTGCCAGCAGACCCGGACAGTCTGGAAACACCATATATTTT. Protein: CASRPGQSGNTIYF.

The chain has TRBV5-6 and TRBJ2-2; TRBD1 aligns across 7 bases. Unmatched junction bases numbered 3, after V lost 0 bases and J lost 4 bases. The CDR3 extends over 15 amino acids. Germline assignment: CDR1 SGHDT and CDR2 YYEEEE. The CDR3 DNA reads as TGTGCCAGCAGCTTGGAGCAGGGGGTCACCGGGGAGCTGTTTTTT. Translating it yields CASSLEQGVTGELFF.

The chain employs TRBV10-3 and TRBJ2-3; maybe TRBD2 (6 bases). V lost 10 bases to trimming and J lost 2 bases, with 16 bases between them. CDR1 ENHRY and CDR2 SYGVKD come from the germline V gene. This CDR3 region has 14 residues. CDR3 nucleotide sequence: TGTGCCAGGCCGGGGGACCCTCACACAGATACGCAGTATTTT. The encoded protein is CARPGDPHTDTQYF.

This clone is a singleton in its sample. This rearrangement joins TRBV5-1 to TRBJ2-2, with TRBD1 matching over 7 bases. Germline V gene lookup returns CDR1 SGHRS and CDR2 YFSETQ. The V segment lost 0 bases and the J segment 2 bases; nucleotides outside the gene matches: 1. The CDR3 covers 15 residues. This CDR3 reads CASSLDRGNTGELFF. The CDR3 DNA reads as TGCGCCAGCAGCTTGGACAGGGGAAACACCGGGGAGCTGTTTTTT.

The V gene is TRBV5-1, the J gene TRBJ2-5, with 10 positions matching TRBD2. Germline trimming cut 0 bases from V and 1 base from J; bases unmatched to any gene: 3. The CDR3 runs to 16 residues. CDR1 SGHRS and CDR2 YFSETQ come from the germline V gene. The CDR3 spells CASSLVLAGVQETQYF. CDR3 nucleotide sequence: TGCGCCAGCAGCTTGGTGCTAGCGGGGGTCCAAGAGACCCAGTACTTC.

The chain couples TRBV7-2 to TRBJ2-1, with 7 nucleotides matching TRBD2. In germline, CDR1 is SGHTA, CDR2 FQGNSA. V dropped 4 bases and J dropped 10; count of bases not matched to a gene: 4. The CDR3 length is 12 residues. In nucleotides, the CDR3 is TGTGCCAGCAGCTCCCTGCGGGGGGAGCAGTTCTTC. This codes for CASSSLRGEQFF. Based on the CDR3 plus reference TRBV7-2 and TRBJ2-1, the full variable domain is GAGVSQSPSNKVTEKGKDVELRCDPISGHTALYWYRQSLGQGLEFLIYFQGNSAPDKSGLPSDRFSAERTGGSVSTLTIQRTQQEDSAVYLCASSSLRGEQFFGPGTRLTVL.

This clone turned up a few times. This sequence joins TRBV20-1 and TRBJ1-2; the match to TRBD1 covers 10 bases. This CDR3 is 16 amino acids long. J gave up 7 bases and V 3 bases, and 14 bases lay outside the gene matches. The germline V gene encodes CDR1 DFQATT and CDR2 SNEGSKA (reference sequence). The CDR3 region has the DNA TGCAGTGCTAGTAATCGACAGGGGGCGCTCCTTAGTGGCTACACCTTC. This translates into CSASNRQGALLSGYTF.

CDR3 nucleotides: TGCGCCAGCAGCCTTGAGGCGAACACTGAAGCTTTCTTT. Amino acid sequence: CASSLEANTEAFF. The chain joins TRBV5-1 to TRBJ1-1; D is ambiguous. V was pared by 4 bases and J by 1 base, with 8 bases between. Germline loops: CDR1 SGHRS, CDR2 YFSETQ. CDR3 length equals 13 residues.

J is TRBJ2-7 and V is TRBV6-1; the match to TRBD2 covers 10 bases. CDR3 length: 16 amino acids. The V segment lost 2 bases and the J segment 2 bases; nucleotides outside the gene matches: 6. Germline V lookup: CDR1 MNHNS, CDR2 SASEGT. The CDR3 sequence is CASSEPGLADPYEQYV. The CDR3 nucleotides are TGTGCCAGCAGTGAACCCGGACTAGCGGATCCCTACGAGCAGTACGTC.

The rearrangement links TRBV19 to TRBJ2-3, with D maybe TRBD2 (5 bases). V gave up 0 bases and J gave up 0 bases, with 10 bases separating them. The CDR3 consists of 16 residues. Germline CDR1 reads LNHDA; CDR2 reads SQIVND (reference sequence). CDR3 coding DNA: TGTGCCAGTAGTATAGATTCCCCGGGGAGCACAGATACGCAGTATTTT. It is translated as CASSIDSPGSTDTQYF.

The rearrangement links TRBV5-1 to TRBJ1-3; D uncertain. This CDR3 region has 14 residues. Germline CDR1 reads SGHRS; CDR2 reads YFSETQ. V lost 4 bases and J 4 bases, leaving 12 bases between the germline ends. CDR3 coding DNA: TGCGCCAGCAGCCAAGACAAGGCAGGAAACACCATATATTTT. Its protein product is CASSQDKAGNTIYF.

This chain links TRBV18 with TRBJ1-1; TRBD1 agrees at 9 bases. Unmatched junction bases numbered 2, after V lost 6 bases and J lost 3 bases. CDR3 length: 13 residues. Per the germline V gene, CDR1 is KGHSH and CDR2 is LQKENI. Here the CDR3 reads CASSTGGDTEAFF. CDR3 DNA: TGTGCCAGCTCGACAGGGGGTGACACTGAAGCTTTCTTT.